The clone carrying this T cell receptor beta chain has only a few counts. The source of the sample is a study of quantifying T cell responses using KT2 cells. Study-level information: RNA was reverse transcribed with TCR alpha and beta constant-region primers.

The cDNA 3' end received a ligated oligonucleotide with a UMI. An equimolar mix of RC1.1 and RC1.2 primed the beta chain across TRBC1 and TRBC2. MiXCR, applied by TCRdb to the UMI-ligation and nested PCR reads, yields one record per CDR3 protein. The sample yields about 30,000 distinct CDR3 sequences, 7.3% seen once. Material: PBMCs spiked with cells of the T cell clone KT2. The source of this sequence is a human donor.

CDR3 residues: CASTRQGRDGYTF. The CDR3 nucleotides read TGCGCCAGCACGCGACAGGGGCGAGATGGCTACACCTTC. The gene calls are TRBV5-1 and TRBJ1-2, with 8 bases identical to TRBD1. Germline CDR1 and CDR2: SGHRS and YFSETQ. The CDR3 sequence is 13 residues long. V was pared by 6 bases and J by 6 bases, with 7 bases of the junction left unmatched.